There are many counts of the clone carrying this TCR beta chain. Its target is not known. The authors' processing: The distant-metastasis classifier for papillary thyroid cancer was built from CDR3 differences across clinicopathological groups. TCRdb re-called the PCR reads through MiXCR. TCRdb, not the authors, supplied the V and J calls. The sample has about 90,000 clones, over 8.5% seen once. CDR1 and CDR2 (germline): LGHNA, YNFKEQ. With 1 base clipped from V and 4 bases from J, the junction kept 8 bases outside the gene matches. This CDR3 spans 16 amino acids. The data stem from a study of metastatic and nonmetastatic thyroid tumors. Background on the study: The authors compared repertoires across blood and tumor or nodule tissue from malignant and benign thyroid patients.

There were no patients who had received any treatment before thyroid surgery. Points from the study as a whole: It was reportedly found that TCR beta diversity was significantly higher in malignant thyroid tumors than in benign nodules, a difference seen in both blood and tumor samples.

Specimen: blood. The chain combines TRBV4-2 with TRBJ2-7; TRBD1 agrees at 9 bases. The sequence came from a female donor with papillary thyroid cancer or a benign thyroid nodule (not recorded which). Some clones in this sample may be carry-over from other donors' samples. CDR3 DNA sequence: TGTGCCAGCAGCCAAGGGGTAAACGACAGGGGGTACGAGCAGTACTTC. Translating it yields CASSQGVNDRGYEQYF.